This TCR beta chain was observed in a study of T cells after yellow fever vaccination. Study results and caveats: Abundant contaminating clonotypes from the bulk population could appear in FACS-sorted repertoires. Booster sampling recovered most clones from primary vaccination (approximately 97% CD4, around 90% CD8).

This clonotype occurred a few times. Its antigen is unknown. MiXCR, run by TCRdb on the 5' RACE reads, gives a single entry per CDR3 protein. Of under 300,000 distinct CDR3 sequences listed, 6.9% are singletons. Source: CD4+ T cells sorted from PBMCs, taken 15 days after the yellow fever booster vaccination. The TCR originated in a man aged 30 to 39 who received the YFV17D yellow fever vaccine.

CDR3 amino acids: CASSSGGGGEQYF. The CDR3 DNA is TGTGCCAGCAGCTCCGGGGGGGGAGGCGAGCAGTACTTC. V is TRBV7-8 and J is TRBJ2-7; 8 bases line up with TRBD2. Trimming took 4 bases from V and 6 from J; bases not matched to a gene: 5. CDR1 is SGHVS, CDR2 FQNEAQ, per germline. The CDR3 length is 13 residues.